The clone carrying this TCR beta chain showed up just once. As yet, its antigen is unknown. Using a J-beta primer mix together with a sample-barcoded 5' primer, a second PCR was run for roughly 7 to 12 cycles. A tag from a template-switch adaptor with 12 random nucleotides marked each cDNA molecule. Using its own MiXCR run on the 5' RACE reads, TCRdb lists one record per CDR3 protein. The sample carries 980,000 or so distinct CDR3 sequences, 45% to 50% recorded once. The germline CDR1 and CDR2 sequences are SEHNR and FQNEAQ (reference sequence). V was pared by 4 bases and J by 2 bases, with 10 bases of the junction left unmatched. CDR3 length: 17 amino acids. This entry comes from a study of blood T cells in healthy people across ages. Study findings and constraints: Because sorting was not performed, PBMCs prevented conclusive naive versus antigen-experienced comparison. Expanded clonotype shifts may have been confounded, as the donors had an unknown CMV status. In long-lived donors, naive CD4+ cell counts and diversity exceeded those of aged donors.

The sample was blood. The rearrangement uses TRBV7-9 and TRBJ2-5, with 10 bases lining up with TRBD2. This receptor was identified in a man under 40 in good health. The CDR3: CASSWDTSGATQETQYF. CDR3 coding DNA: TGTGCCAGCAGCTGGGATACTAGCGGGGCGACGCAAGAGACCCAGTACTTC.